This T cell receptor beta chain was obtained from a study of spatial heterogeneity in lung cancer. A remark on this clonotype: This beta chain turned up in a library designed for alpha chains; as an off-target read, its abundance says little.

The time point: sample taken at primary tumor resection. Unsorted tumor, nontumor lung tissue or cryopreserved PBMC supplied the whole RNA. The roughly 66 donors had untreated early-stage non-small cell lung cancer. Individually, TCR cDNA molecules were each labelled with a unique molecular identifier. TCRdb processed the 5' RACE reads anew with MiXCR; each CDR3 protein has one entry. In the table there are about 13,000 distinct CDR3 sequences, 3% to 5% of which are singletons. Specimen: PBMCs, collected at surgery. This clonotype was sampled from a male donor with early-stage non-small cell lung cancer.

The CDR3 here is CASRRYGLAAYEQYF. Here the CDR3 DNA reads TGTGCCAGCAGACGATACGGACTAGCGGCCTACGAGCAGTACTTC. The chain is built from TRBV27 and TRBJ2-7; TRBD2 matches 10 bases. The V and J ends lost 6 bases and 2 bases, in that order; junction bases with no gene match: 7. The CDR3 sequence is 15 residues long. CDR1 is MNHEY, CDR2 SMNVEV, per germline (reference sequence).